This is a list of T cell receptor beta chains from one sample in a study of cytomegalovirus exposure and HLA in healthy donors. The protocol was immunoSEQ multiplex PCR, while the TCRdb copy is restricted to in-frame clones and leaves out a portion. Among tens of thousands of clones, roughly 76% were seen once, and the ten largest hold around 7.6%. The specimen was PBMCs. The source of these receptors is a man in his fifties or sixties in good health and CMV-seropositive. CDR3s include the opening cysteine and the closing phenylalanine or tryptophan. Fields, in order: J gene, V gene, CDR3 protein.

>TRBJ1-5|TRBV19
CASRDRNQPQHF
>TRBJ2-1|TRBV5-6
CASSPGTDLEFF
>TRBJ1-1|TRBV2
CASSGGSPLNTEAFF
>TRBJ2-1|TRBV5-4
CASSLTGGDHEQFF
>TRBJ1-2|TRBV29-1
CSVLGGTGTGYYGYTF
>TRBJ2-1|TRBV5-4
CASSLAGTSGRTYNEQFF
>TRBJ1-3|TRBV11-2
CASSLRGPSGNTIYF
>TRBJ2-7|TRBV27
CASSLGQTYEQYF
>TRBJ2-1|TRBV4-2
CASSPLAGGRNEQFF
>TRBJ2-7|TRBV6-1
CASSESGTTYEQYF
>TRBJ2-7|TRBV2
CATQPGQSYEQYF
>TRBJ2-1|TRBV2
CASSRLAGGNNEQFF
>TRBJ1-5|TRBV15
CATSTFREGARFGNQPQHF
>TRBJ2-7|TRBV11-2
CASSLGGAGSSYEQYF
>TRBJ2-7|TRBV27
CASSSRLGTDEQYF
>TRBJ1-5|TRBV6-1
CASSVGRGPRQPQHF
>-|TRBV7-9
CASSLPGSYEQYF
>TRBJ2-2|TRBV10-2
CASTLTPRATGELFF
>TRBJ2-5|TRBV27
CASSPTGGRETQYF
>TRBJ1-1|TRBV13
CASSSTGNTEAFF
>TRBJ2-1|TRBV5-1
CASSSPFHHSGSSYNEQFF
>TRBJ2-7|TRBV6-5
CASSQGPSIYEQYF
>TRBJ1-1|TRBV6-5
CASRSNTEAFF
>TRBJ1-1|TRBV10-1
CASSETGAEAFF
>TRBJ2-3|TRBV6-1
CAGGTGNADTQYF
>TRBJ2-7|TRBV4-2
CASSTLPSGGGAVEQYF
>TRBJ2-6|TRBV7-9
CASSLLEEQGAGANVLTF
>TRBJ2-1|TRBV7-8
CASSGTRGEQFF
>TRBJ1-1|TRBV7-2
CASSLSLLGAERNTEAFF
>TRBJ2-1|TRBV10-1
CASSAGLAFNEQFF
>-|TRBV7-6
CASSLAGGEQYF
>TRBJ1-1|TRBV5-1
CASSLDDPRAEAFF
>TRBJ2-7|TRBV4-2
CASSQAATGTSGTYEQYF
>TRBJ2-4|TRBV28
CASSSNLAGNKNIQYF
>-|TRBV19
CASSNGGLDEQYF
>TRBJ2-4|TRBV19
CASSIVDYGLAKNIQYF
>TRBJ1-5|TRBV7-2
CASGHSPGVRNQPQHF
>TRBJ1-6|TRBV25-1
CASSARDRGSRSPLHF
>TRBJ2-7|TRBV19
CASSPTSGRAGGHEQYF
>TRBJ1-1|TRBV5-6
CASSLLQVPEAFF
>TRBJ2-3|TRBV7-6
CASSLERAGAPTDTQYF
>TRBJ2-7|TRBV27
CASSPGAARGEQYF